These 14 T cell receptor beta chains came from one sample sequenced in a study of blood T cells in healthy people across ages. PCR was performed a second time for roughly 7 to 12 cycles using a sample-barcoded 5' primer and a J-beta primer mix. TCRdb used MiXCR to reprocess the 5' RACE reads, holding one entry per CDR3 protein. Of about 640,000 distinct CDR3 sequences in the sample, around two fifths were seen once. Sequencing input: blood. These receptor sequences come from an elderly man in good health.

Details on this clonotype: Possible read error: a much larger clone is one base away. This chain connects TRBV7-2 to TRBJ2-7; D remains unclear. Germline V CDR1 and CDR2: SGHTA, FQGNSA. This CDR3 has 14 residues. The V end was cut by 0 bases, the J end by 3 bases, with 9 bases between. CDR3 nucleotides: TGTGCCAGCAGCTTAGCTAGCTCCCTCTACGAGCAGTACTTC. It yields the protein CASSLASSLYEQYF.

This sequence joins TRBV20-1 and TRBJ2-3; 10 bases match TRBD2. This CDR3 spans 18 amino acids. Germline CDR1 reads DFQATT; CDR2 reads SNEGSKA (reference sequence). With 1 base clipped from V and 0 bases from J, the junction kept 10 bases outside the gene matches. This chain's CDR3 is CSARAGLAGATSTDTQYF. In DNA, the CDR3 is TGCAGTGCTAGAGCTGGGCTAGCGGGAGCGACGAGCACAGATACGCAGTATTTT.

The chain recombines TRBV7-9 with TRBJ2-1; D may be TRBD2 (6 bases). V lost 9 bases, J lost 7 bases, and 19 bases lay in between. Germline V CDR1 and CDR2: SEHNR, FQNEAQ (reference sequence). CDR3 length: 14 residues. This CDR3 is CASPQGIGGNEQFF. The CDR3 bases are TGTGCCAGTCCCCAAGGCATCGGGGGTAATGAGCAGTTCTTC.

This clonotype was found many times. The J gene is TRBJ2-7, the V gene TRBV7-2; no reliable D call. The CDR3 is 14 residues long. Germline CDR1 SGHTA, CDR2 FQGNSA. Trimming left V 5 bases short and J 7 bases short, with 18 bases between. In DNA, the CDR3 is TGTGCCAGCAGCAACTACCCGGACGGGTGGGAGCAGTACTTC. Translation: CASSNYPDGWEQYF. Drawing the rest from reference TRBV7-2 and TRBJ2-7, the complete variable domain is GAGVSQSPSNKVTEKGKDVELRCDPISGHTALYWYRQSLGQGLEFLIYFQGNSAPDKSGLPSDRFSAERTGGSVSTLTIQRTQQEDSAVYLCASSNYPDGWEQYFGPGTRLTVT.

CDR3 sequence reads: CASSYARGPNSPLHF. The DNA of the CDR3 is TGTGCCAGCAGTTACGCCAGGGGGCCTAATTCACCCCTCCACTTT. The rearrangement links TRBV6-2 or TRBV6-3 to TRBJ1-6; 8 bases agree with TRBD1. V shed 2 bases, J shed 6 bases, and the junction held 3 bases outside the gene matches. There are 15 residues in the CDR3. In germline, CDR1 is MNHEY, CDR2 SVGEGT.

As regards this clonotype: Just one base apart from a much larger clone, this may be a read error. This chain uses TRBV12-3 or TRBV12-4 with TRBJ2-5; D remains unclear. Trimming took 6 bases from V and 0 from J, leaving 5 bases between them. The CDR3 extends over 12 amino acids. DNA for the CDR3: TGTGCCAGCAGGGCTAACCAAGAGACCCAGTACTTC. It yields the protein CASRANQETQYF.

The J gene is TRBJ2-2, the V gene TRBV6-2 or TRBV6-3; perhaps TRBD2 as D (5 bases). The CDR3 is 13 amino acids. Germline loops: CDR1 MNHEY, CDR2 SVGEGT. Deletions cut 5 bases from V and 5 bases from J, with 9 bases between. This chain's CDR3 is CASSERVTGELFF. CDR3 DNA: TGTGCCAGCAGTGAGAGGGTAACCGGGGAGCTGTTTTTT.

Details on this clonotype: Being one base from a much bigger clone, this may be a read error. This chain connects TRBV15 to TRBJ1-5, with a tentative D call TRBD1 (5 bases). With 5 bases removed from V and 0 bases from J, the gap between germline ends came to 14 bases. Germline lookup yields CDR1 LNHNV and CDR2 YYDKDF (reference sequence). The CDR3 is 16 amino acids. The CDR3 sequence: CATSEEDRYSNQPQHF. In DNA form, the CDR3 reads TGTGCCACCAGCGAGGAAGACAGATATAGCAATCAGCCCCAGCATTTT. Full variable domain (rest looked up from reference TRBV15 and TRBJ1-5): DAMVIQNPRYQVTQFGKPVTLSCSQTLNHNVMYWYQQKSSQAPKLLFHYYDKDFNNEADTPDNFQSRRPNTSFCFLDIRSPGLGDTAMYLCATSEEDRYSNQPQHFGDGTRLSIL.

V usage is TRBV20-1 and J usage is TRBJ2-3; 8 positions match TRBD2. The CDR3 is 14 residues long. Germline CDR1 reads DFQATT; CDR2 reads SNEGSKA (reference sequence). V was clipped by 3 bases and J by 1 base; unmatched bases: 3. The CDR3 here is CSASPRGGTDTQYF. Here the CDR3 DNA reads TGCAGTGCTAGTCCGCGGGGGGGCACAGATACGCAGTATTTT.

This clonotype was seen at least ten times. Mismatch with germline at one junction end may stem from a read error. The chain combines TRBV28 with TRBJ2-1; no clear D gene. Germline V gene lookup returns CDR1 MDHEN and CDR2 SYDVKM. CDR3 length equals 11 residues. The CDR3 region has the DNA TGTGCCAGCAGCTTATTCAATGAGCAGTTCTTC. It is translated as CASSLFNEQFF.

The rearrangement uses TRBV7-9 and TRBJ1-2; D is perhaps TRBD1 (5 bases). The V end lost 11 bases, the J end lost 7 bases, and 17 bases lay between the germline ends. The CDR3 length is 12 residues. Germline assignment: CDR1 SEHNR and CDR2 FQNEAQ (reference sequence). Here the CDR3 DNA reads TGTGCCGCAGACCCACAGGTTTTTGGCTACACCTTC. Residues: CAADPQVFGYTF. The full variable domain, completed using reference TRBV7-9 and TRBJ1-2, is DTGVSQNPRHKITKRGQNVTFRCDPISEHNRLYWYRQTLGQGPEFLTYFQNEAQLEKSRLLSDRFSAERPKGSFSTLEIQRTEQGDSAMYLCAADPQVFGYTFGSGTRLTVV.

This clonotype was detected a few times. V gene TRBV6-1 combines with J gene TRBJ2-7, with unresolved D. CDR1 and CDR2 (germline): MNHNS, SASEGT. The CDR3 consists of 12 residues. V was shortened by 2 bases and J by 2 bases, with 4 bases between the two germline ends. The CDR3: CASSEYAYEQYF. As DNA, the CDR3 is TGTGCCAGCAGTGAATATGCCTACGAGCAGTACTTC.

This clonotype was detected a few times. The chain couples TRBV25-1 to TRBJ2-6; D gene ambiguous. Germline-derived CDR1 and CDR2 are MGHDK and SYGVNS. V lost 2 bases and J 12 bases, leaving 8 bases between the germline ends. This CDR3 has 12 amino acids. Written as DNA, the CDR3 is TGTGCCAGCAGTGAAGGTATCTCCGTCCTGACTTTC. Its protein product is CASSEGISVLTF.

The chain joins TRBV7-9 to TRBJ2-3; D may be TRBD1 (6 bases). CDR3 length: 15 residues. CDR1 SEHNR and CDR2 FQNEAQ come from the germline V gene (reference sequence). Trimming took 5 bases from V and 2 from J, leaving 14 bases between them. The CDR3 DNA is TGTGCCAGCAGCGCGACACAGGGTCTCACAGATACGCAGTATTTT. The encoded protein is CASSATQGLTDTQYF. The whole variable domain, filled in from reference TRBV7-9 and TRBJ2-3, reads DTGVSQNPRHKITKRGQNVTFRCDPISEHNRLYWYRQTLGQGPEFLTYFQNEAQLEKSRLLSDRFSAERPKGSFSTLEIQRTEQGDSAMYLCASSATQGLTDTQYFGPGTRLTVL.